This TCR beta chain was identified during a study of technical replicates of blood from a handful of donors. This CDR3 is built from 14 residues. Germline values: CDR1 MDHEN, CDR2 SYDVKM. V lost 7 bases and J lost 0, with 11 bases in between. Method: immunoSEQ multiplex PCR; TCRdb's copy keeps in-frame clones and lacks some. This table has more than 65,000 clones, 93% appearing once. The clonotype originates from a human donor in good health. Sequenced input: T cells isolated from PBMCs. This chain joins TRBV28 and TRBJ2-3; D remains ambiguous. The CDR3 sequence is CASNQITSTDTQYF. CDR3 bases: TGTGCCAGCAACCAAATTACTAGCACAGATACGCAGTATTTT. Full variable domain (remainder filled in from reference TRBV28 and TRBJ2-3): DVKVTQSSRYLVKRTGEKVFLECVQDMDHENMFWYRQDPGLGLRLIYFSYDVKMKEKGDIPEGYSVSREKKERFSLILESASTNQTSMYLCASNQITSTDTQYFGPGTRLTVL.